Described below is a single TCR beta chain sequence and its context. The data were taken from a study of cytomegalovirus exposure and HLA in healthy donors. The CDR3 is made up of 17 amino acids. Germline values: CDR1 SQVTM, CDR2 ANQGSEA. J lost 2 bases, V lost 4 bases, and 13 bases had no gene match. Measured with immunoSEQ multiplex PCR; TCRdb has only the in-frame clones, and not every one. The table includes fewer than 90,000 clones, more than 70% detected once. The sequencing sample was made of PBMCs. The chain joins TRBV29-1 to TRBJ2-2; 7 nucleotides line up with TRBD1. The origin of this receptor is a woman aged 18-35 years in good health and CMV-seropositive. The CDR3 nucleotides are TGCAGCGTTGGCCTCCGCCCCGGACAGGCCAACACCGGGGAGCTGTTTTTT. Translated, it gives CSVGLRPGQANTGELFF.